This T cell receptor beta chain was recovered during a study of blood T cell repertoires in COVID-19. Study-wide context: PBMCs, B-cell-depleted T cells, or T cells provided the cDNA or gDNA that made up the material.

Clones were read by immunoSEQ multiplex PCR, and TCRdb kept only the in-frame ones, dropping some. Found here are approximately 90,000 clones, about 76% of them singletons; the top ten hold 24%. There are 12 residues in the CDR3. The specimen was peripheral blood. The chain combines TRBV21-1 with TRBJ2-3; TRBD1, the table's D call, lacks a check against the DNA. TRBV21-1 constitutes a pseudogene. This clonotype originated in a human donor in a cohort sampled during active COVID-19. CDR3: CASSINSHTQYF. In nucleotides, the CDR3 is TGTGCCAGCAGCATTAACAGCCATACGCAGTATTTT.